This TCR delta chain stems from a study of gamma-delta chains in newborns, infants, children. Losses at the gene ends were 4 bases for V and 0 bases for J; bases not matched to a gene: 6. This CDR3 spans 19 amino acids. Germline values: CDR1 GEAIGNYY, CDR2 EKD. With respect to this clone: The sample carries other DNA sequences with the same CDR3.

TCRdb processed the reads again with the CATT caller. The profile covers approximately 4,600 delta-chain clones, with around 2.5% appearing a single time and roughly 13% taken by the ten largest. Sequenced input: blood. V is TRDV2 and J is TRDJ3; the match to TRDD3 covers 12 bases. This receptor was taken from a child who was a newborn, infant or young child, either healthy, febrile or measles-vaccinated (not recorded which). As DNA, the CDR3 is TGTGCCTGTGATACCGCTGGGGGATACGGCTCCTGGGACACCCGACAGATGTTTTTC. Its protein is CACDTAGGYGSWDTRQMFF.